This T cell receptor beta chain was identified in a study of blood T cells in healthy people across ages. General observations from the study: A strong correlation between TCR beta diversity and naive T cell percentage was seen.

Peripheral blood, about 9.4 milliliters per donor, was collected. A second PCR of about 7 to 12 cycles used a sample-barcoded 5' primer and a J-beta primer mix. Each cDNA molecule was tagged by a template-switch adaptor with 12 random nucleotides. TCRdb reanalysed the 5' RACE reads using MiXCR and keeps one entry per CDR3 protein. The table shows almost 800,000 distinct CDR3 sequences, with 58% occurring only once. Of note for this clonotype: The antigen remains undetermined.

Sequencing was carried out using blood. The clonotype comes from a man in his thirties or forties in good health.

CDR3 in DNA: TGCGCCAGCAGCTTGTTGGAGAGCAACACTGAAGCTTTCTTT. This sequence encodes CASSLLESNTEAFF. The rearrangement joins TRBV5-1 to TRBJ1-1; D uncertain. Germline V gene lookup returns CDR1 SGHRS and CDR2 YFSETQ. Trimming pared 1 base from V and 2 bases from J, leaving 9 bases between. The CDR3 is 14 amino acids. Combining the CDR3 with reference TRBV5-1 and TRBJ1-1 gives the whole variable domain KAGVTQTPRYLIKTRGQQVTLSCSPISGHRSVSWYQQTPGQGLQFLFEYFSETQRNKGNFPGRFSGRQFSNSRSEMNVSTLELGDSALYLCASSLLESNTEAFFGQGTRLTVV.